These 6 T cell receptor beta chains came from one sample sequenced in a study of cytomegalovirus exposure and HLA in healthy donors. 60 Vbeta and 13 Jbeta primers were used in PCR. Some clones are missing from TCRdb's copy, which holds only in-frame ones; the method was immunoSEQ multiplex PCR. The sample records over 80,000 clones, 82% being singletons. The sample taken for sequencing was PBMCs. Every receptor here comes from a man aged 50-59 years in good health and CMV-seronegative.

The rearrangement links TRBV10-2 to TRBJ2-1; 12 bases are shared with TRBD2. Germline V gives CDR1 WSHSY, CDR2 SAAADI. CDR3 length: 19 residues. V was clipped by 5 bases and J by 8 bases; unmatched bases: 19. Here the CDR3 DNA reads TGCGCCAGCAGTCGAAAACCGGGACTAGCGGGCCCCTCGCGGGATGAGCAGTTCTTC. Translation gives CASSRKPGLAGPSRDEQFF.

A single count supports this clone. The chain couples TRBV19 to TRBJ2-6, with D hard to call. The CDR3 covers 14 residues. V lost 4 bases and J 0 bases, leaving 4 bases between the germline ends. Germline V gene sequence: CDR1 LNHDA, CDR2 SQIVND (reference sequence). The CDR3 protein is CASSTFSGANVLTF. The DNA for the CDR3 is TGTGCCAGTAGTACTTTCTCTGGGGCCAACGTCCTGACTTTC.

V gene TRBV4-3 combines with J gene TRBJ2-7, with 9 nucleotides matching TRBD1. Germline trimming cut 1 base from V and 4 bases from J; bases unmatched to any gene: 5. This CDR3 is 15 amino acids long. CDR1 is LGHNA and CDR2 is YSLEER in the germline V gene. The CDR3 bases are TGCGCCAGCAGCCAAGGAACAGGGGGCCCGTACGAGCAGTACTTC. Translated: CASSQGTGGPYEQYF.

The rearrangement links TRBV28 to TRBJ1-2, with a tentative D call TRBD1 (6 bases). Germline-derived CDR1 and CDR2 are MDHEN and SYDVKM. V lost 6 bases, J lost 4 bases, and 12 bases lay in between. CDR3 length: 13 residues. As DNA, the CDR3 is TGTGCCAGCAGCCCCGGGACAAGCTATGGCTACACCTTC. Its protein product is CASSPGTSYGYTF.

V usage is TRBV5-8 and J usage is TRBJ2-2, with D unclear. The CDR3 length is 14 residues. V gave up 0 bases and J gave up 2 bases, with 5 bases separating them. CDR1 is SGHTS, CDR2 YDEGEE, per germline. The CDR3 reads CASSLGHNTGELFF. In DNA form, the CDR3 reads TGTGCCAGCAGCTTGGGACACAACACCGGGGAGCTGTTTTTT.

The V and J genes are TRBV28 and TRBJ1-3; D unclear. Germline V gene sequence: CDR1 MDHEN, CDR2 SYDVKM. The CDR3 covers 16 residues. Trimming shortened V by 6 bases and J by 0 bases, and 15 bases separated the two germline ends. CDR3 coding DNA: TGTGCCAGCAGCTCCCCACGAGGCCGCTCTGGAAACACCATATATTTT. Translated, it gives CASSSPRGRSGNTIYF.